The next 31 T cell receptor beta chains were all read from a single sample in a study of T cells in Graves' hyperthyroidism and ophthalmopathy. Authors of the study amplified TCR beta CDR3 regions from RNA transcripts. A set of HTBI primers served as the primers for a first-round RT-PCR of the TCR CDR3. TCRdb itself ran the multiplex PCR reads through MiXCR, one entry per CDR3 protein. This table has around 690,000 distinct CDR3 sequences, around 16% appearing once. Material for sequencing was blood. Receptors originate from a man aged 50 or older with Graves' hyperthyroidism.

This clonotype was observed a few times. The V gene is TRBV6-1, the J gene TRBJ2-7; D gene unclear. This CDR3 comprises 15 residues. Per germline, CDR1 MNHNS and CDR2 SASEGT. V lost 2 bases to trimming and J lost 2 bases, with 13 bases between them. The CDR3 here is CASSETLRWAYEQYF. CDR3 coding DNA: TGTGCCAGCAGTGAAACCCTGAGGTGGGCCTACGAGCAGTACTTC.

This clonotype was seen at least ten times. This sequence joins TRBV24-1 and TRBJ2-1; 16 bases align to TRBD2. The CDR3 sequence is 17 residues long. The ends lost 5 bases at V and 8 bases at J; junction bases unmatched: 8. Per germline, CDR1 KGHDR and CDR2 SFDVKD. The CDR3 here is CATSGGLAGGPVDEQFF. The DNA of the CDR3 is TGTGCCACCAGTGGGGGACTAGCGGGAGGGCCCGTGGATGAGCAGTTCTTC.

This clonotype has only a few counts. This sequence joins TRBV20-1 and TRBJ2-2; D not resolved. Trimming stripped 6 bases from V and 1 base from J, with 15 bases between. Germline V gene lookup returns CDR1 DFQATT and CDR2 SNEGSKA (reference sequence). CDR3 length: 15 residues. Here the CDR3 reads CSARIGGMNTGELFF. DNA for the CDR3: TGCAGTGCGCGGATTGGTGGAATGAACACCGGGGAGCTGTTTTTT.

This clonotype was observed a few times. The gene calls are TRBV6-1 and TRBJ2-3, with TRBD2 matching 7 bases. CDR3 length equals 15 residues. Germline V CDR1 and CDR2: MNHNS, SASEGT. After removal of 6 bases from V and 3 bases from J, the junction contained 9 bases not matched to a gene. Here the CDR3 DNA reads TGTGCCAGCAGGCGCCTACGCGGGAGTACAGATACGCAGTATTTT. This translates into CASRRLRGSTDTQYF.

This clonotype was seen at least ten times. The chain couples TRBV28 to TRBJ2-5, with TRBD2 matching 12 bases. Trimming at V came to 7 bases and at J to 1 base, leaving 7 bases not matched to a gene. The CDR3 contains 16 residues. The germline V gene has CDR1 MDHEN and CDR2 SYDVKM. In nucleotides, the CDR3 is TGTGCCAGCACGCGACTAGCGGGAGACATCCAAGAGACCCAGTACTTC. Translated: CASTRLAGDIQETQYF.

V and J are TRBV28 and TRBJ2-7; 13 bases line up with TRBD2. This CDR3 is built from 16 residues. CDR1 is MDHEN and CDR2 is SYDVKM in the germline V gene. J was trimmed by 3 bases and V by 5 bases; bases with no gene match: 7. The CDR3 DNA is TGTGCCAGCAGTACGACTAGCGGGAGGTACTTCTACGAGCAGTACTTC. Protein: CASSTTSGRYFYEQYF. Full variable domain (remainder filled in from reference TRBV28 and TRBJ2-7): DVKVTQSSRYLVKRTGEKVFLECVQDMDHENMFWYRQDPGLGLRLIYFSYDVKMKEKGDIPEGYSVSREKKERFSLILESASTNQTSMYLCASSTTSGRYFYEQYFGPGTRLTVT.

This chain joins TRBV20-1 and TRBJ1-1; unclear D gene. Trimming removed 8 bases from V and 1 base from J, with 11 bases in between. Germline V CDR1 and CDR2: DFQATT, SNEGSKA (reference sequence). CDR3 size: 12 residues. DNA for the CDR3: TGCAGTCCTACGAAGGGGAACACTGAAGCTTTCTTT. Translating it yields CSPTKGNTEAFF.

The gene calls are TRBV19 and TRBJ2-2; 11 bases fit TRBD1. The CDR3 has 15 amino acids. Germline CDR1 and CDR2: LNHDA and SQIVND (reference sequence). J was trimmed by 4 bases and V by 5 bases; bases with no gene match: 3. The CDR3 protein is CASSLGQGVTGELFF. DNA of the CDR3: TGTGCCAGTAGTCTGGGACAGGGGGTCACCGGGGAGCTGTTTTTT.

This clonotype was observed at least ten times. The chain carries TRBV28 and TRBJ2-1, with 9 bases aligning to TRBD2. The CDR3 totals 15 residues. V shed 2 bases, J shed 7 bases, and the junction held 6 bases outside the gene matches. The germline V gene has CDR1 MDHEN and CDR2 SYDVKM. The DNA for the CDR3 is TGTGCCAGCAGTTTAGGGGCGGGAGGGCGAAATGAGCAGTTCTTC. Protein sequence: CASSLGAGGRNEQFF.

A word on this clonotype: This may be a read error: a much more frequent sequence differs by one nucleotide. J is TRBJ1-4 and V is TRBV2; D unclear. Germline V CDR1 and CDR2: SNHLY, FYNNEI. Trimming left V 0 bases short and J 3 bases short, with 11 bases between. This CDR3 is built from 16 residues. This CDR3 reads CASSEAQHAANEKLFF. Written as DNA, the CDR3 is TGTGCCAGCAGTGAAGCACAGCATGCAGCTAATGAAAAACTGTTTTTT.

This clonotype was observed many times. The V and J genes are TRBV27 and TRBJ2-1; 8 nucleotides line up with TRBD2. The junction had 12 bases not matched to a gene; V was cut back by 9 bases and J by 5 bases. The length of the CDR3 is 15 residues. CDR1 MNHEY and CDR2 SMNVEV come from the germline V gene (reference sequence). In DNA form, the CDR3 reads TGTGCCAGTCGATATACGGGACTAGTCGACAATGAGCAGTTCTTC. It codes for CASRYTGLVDNEQFF.

The gene calls are TRBV20-1 and TRBJ2-7; 14 bases are shared with TRBD2. The ends lost 2 bases at V and 0 bases at J; junction bases unmatched: 21. The CDR3 runs to 22 residues. Germline CDR1 and CDR2: DFQATT and SNEGSKA (reference sequence). In nucleotides, the CDR3 is TGCAGTGCTAGACCCGGGTTGGGTTCCGGGACTAGCGGGAGAGGGAGCTCCTACGAGCAGTACTTC. Translated, it gives CSARPGLGSGTSGRGSSYEQYF.

The chain combines TRBV29-1 with TRBJ2-5; D may be TRBD2 (6 bases). The V gene's germline CDR1 is SQVTM and CDR2 ANQGSEA. V lost 3 bases and J 1 base, leaving 9 bases between the germline ends. The CDR3 consists of 13 residues. This CDR3 reads CSVDAGSQETQYF. The DNA for the CDR3 is TGCAGCGTTGACGCGGGGAGCCAAGAGACCCAGTACTTC.

This chain links TRBV27 with TRBJ2-7, with 14 bases that match TRBD2. V was clipped by 8 bases and J by 6 bases; unmatched bases: 6. The germline CDR1 and CDR2 sequences are MNHEY and SMNVEV (reference sequence). The CDR3 runs to 14 residues. This chain's CDR3 is CASRPGLAGVEQYF. As DNA, the CDR3 is TGTGCCAGCCGGCCGGGACTAGCGGGAGTCGAGCAGTACTTC.

The genes are TRBV5-1 and TRBJ2-1; 8 nucleotides line up with TRBD2. J was trimmed by 6 bases and V by 0 bases; bases with no gene match: 2. In germline, CDR1 is SGHRS, CDR2 YFSETQ. The CDR3 consists of 14 residues. The CDR3 bases are TGCGCCAGCAGCTTGGAGGGACTAGTCAATGAGCAGTTCTTC. It specifies CASSLEGLVNEQFF.

The chain links TRBV19 to TRBJ1-2; tentatively, D is TRBD1 (6 bases). Trimming left V 4 bases short and J 5 bases short, with 20 bases between. The germline gives CDR1 LNHDA, CDR2 SQIVND (reference sequence). The CDR3 is 16 residues long. The CDR3 is CASSKQGGLSSYGYTF. In DNA, the CDR3 is TGTGCCAGTAGTAAACAGGGAGGTTTGTCAAGTTATGGCTACACCTTC. The whole variable domain, filled in from reference TRBV19 and TRBJ1-2, reads DGGITQSPKYLFRKEGQNVTLSCEQNLNHDAMYWYRQDPGQGLRLIYYSQIVNDFQKGDIAEGYSVSREKKESFPLTVTSAQKNPTAFYLCASSKQGGLSSYGYTFGSGTRLTVV.

This clonotype was picked up many times. This sequence joins TRBV11-2 and TRBJ2-1; D ambiguous. V gave up 2 bases and J gave up 2 bases, with 13 bases separating them. CDR1 is SGHAT and CDR2 is FQNNGV in the germline V gene. The CDR3 runs 16 residues. The CDR3 bases are TGTGCCAGCAGCTTAAGCCCTAATCTTCCCTACAATGAGCAGTTCTTC. This encodes CASSLSPNLPYNEQFF.

This clonotype has ten or more counts. The V and J genes are TRBV30 and TRBJ2-2, with TRBD1 matching over 10 bases. The CDR3 contains 15 residues. Germline V gene sequence: CDR1 GTSNPN, CDR2 SVGIG (reference sequence). The trim removed 2 bases at V and 5 bases at J, leaving 5 bases unmatched. In DNA, the CDR3 is TGTGCCTGGAGTTTCCGGGACAGGGGTACCGGGGAGCTGTTTTTT. Translating it yields CAWSFRDRGTGELFF.

This sequence joins TRBV7-2 and TRBJ2-5; TRBD2 agrees at 13 bases. Per germline, CDR1 SGHTA and CDR2 FQGNSA. This CDR3 has 17 amino acids. The J segment lost 5 bases and the V segment lost 4 bases, leaving 10 bases of the junction unmatched. The CDR3 DNA reads as TGTGCCAGCAGCTCGAGACTAGCGGGAGGAGGAGAGGAGACCCAGTACTTC. Its translation is CASSSRLAGGGEETQYF.

This clonotype was seen a few times. The V call is TRBV19, the J call TRBJ1-5, with TRBD1 matching over 7 bases. Unmatched junction bases numbered 7, after V lost 7 bases and J lost 4 bases. The CDR3 is 14 amino acids. Germline lookup yields CDR1 LNHDA and CDR2 SQIVND (reference sequence). Here the CDR3 DNA reads TGTGCCAGTACCTCAAGGGGGCGGAATCAGCCCCAGCATTTT. Protein product: CASTSRGRNQPQHF.

This clonotype showed up many times. V usage is TRBV2 and J usage is TRBJ2-5; D remains unclear. Per the germline V gene, CDR1 is SNHLY and CDR2 is FYNNEI. Trimming shortened V by 7 bases and J by 5 bases, and 20 bases separated the two germline ends. This CDR3 comprises 15 residues. The CDR3 sequence: CASMGNGRLGETQYF. CDR3 in DNA: TGTGCCAGCATGGGGAATGGACGTCTTGGGGAGACCCAGTACTTC.

This clonotype has a count of ten or more. The chain is built from TRBV2 and TRBJ2-1; the D is unclear. This CDR3 is 15 amino acids long. CDR1 and CDR2 from the germline V gene are SNHLY and FYNNEI. The V gene lost 0 bases and the J gene lost 0 bases, with 6 bases spanning the gap. The CDR3 reads CASSEAPGSYNEQFF. The CDR3 DNA reads as TGTGCCAGCAGTGAAGCGCCGGGCTCCTACAATGAGCAGTTCTTC.

Ten or more counts support this clonotype. V usage is TRBV28 and J usage is TRBJ2-5; a possible D gene is TRBD2 (6 bases). The germline V gene has CDR1 MDHEN and CDR2 SYDVKM. The germline V and J ends were trimmed by 5 bases and 5 bases, with 21 bases remaining between them. The CDR3 has 16 amino acids. The CDR3 DNA reads as TGTGCCAGCAGTCCCAGTCGAGCTAGCGATCTCGAGACCCAGTACTTC. Amino acid sequence: CASSPSRASDLETQYF.

This clonotype was seen only a few times. The chain carries TRBV7-2 and TRBJ2-1, with 9 nucleotides matching TRBD1. The junction had 3 bases not matched to a gene; V was cut back by 0 bases and J by 3 bases. The CDR3 runs to 16 residues. CDR1 is SGHTA, CDR2 FQGNSA, per germline. The CDR3 DNA reads TGTGCCAGCAGCTTAGCCGGGACAGGGATCTACAATGAGCAGTTCTTC. Translated: CASSLAGTGIYNEQFF. Based on the CDR3 plus reference TRBV7-2 and TRBJ2-1, the full variable domain is GAGVSQSPSNKVTEKGKDVELRCDPISGHTALYWYRQSLGQGLEFLIYFQGNSAPDKSGLPSDRFSAERTGGSVSTLTIQRTQQEDSAVYLCASSLAGTGIYNEQFFGPGTRLTVL.

The V and J genes are TRBV28 and TRBJ1-5, with 10 bases lining up with TRBD1. J gave up 4 bases and V 6 bases, and 18 bases lay outside the gene matches. CDR3 length equals 19 residues. The germline gives CDR1 MDHEN, CDR2 SYDVKM. CDR3 sequence: CASSGLPSPGQGFNQPQHF. As DNA, the CDR3 is TGTGCCAGCAGCGGACTACCTTCTCCGGGACAGGGGTTTAATCAGCCCCAGCATTTT.

There are many counts of this clonotype. The chain uses TRBV2 and TRBJ2-1; 8 nucleotides align to TRBD2. The CDR3 has 16 amino acids. CDR1 is SNHLY and CDR2 is FYNNEI in the germline V gene. Trimming took 3 bases from V and 5 from J; bases not matched to a gene: 9. The DNA of the CDR3 is TGTGCCAGCAGTGATTCAAGGACTAGCTTCCACAATGAGCAGTTCTTC. It yields the protein CASSDSRTSFHNEQFF.

At least ten counts were recorded for this clonotype. The chain joins TRBV3-1 to TRBJ2-7, with 9 positions matching TRBD1. CDR1 and CDR2 (germline): LGHDT, YNNKEL (reference sequence). The junction had 4 bases not matched to a gene; V was cut back by 2 bases and J by 2 bases. This CDR3 spans 15 amino acids. This chain's CDR3 is CASSQWGQGPYEQYF. CDR3 sequence (DNA): TGTGCCAGCAGCCAATGGGGACAGGGACCCTACGAGCAGTACTTC.

This clonotype was seen a handful of times. The chain has TRBV2 and TRBJ2-2; 10 bases fit TRBD1. The CDR3 spans 15 residues. V was clipped by 6 bases and J by 5 bases; unmatched bases: 6. Looked up from germline, CDR1 is SNHLY and CDR2 is FYNNEI. CDR3 sequence (DNA): TGTGCCAGCAGCGAGAGGACAGGGGGAACCGGGGAGCTGTTTTTT. Encoded protein: CASSERTGGTGELFF.

This clonotype was observed at least ten times. The chain combines TRBV10-3 with TRBJ2-5; 11 bases align to TRBD2. Germline values: CDR1 ENHRY, CDR2 SYGVKD. This CDR3 spans 16 amino acids. V dropped 6 bases and J dropped 1; count of bases not matched to a gene: 7. CDR3 sequence: CAISKLAGALQETQYF. The DNA for the CDR3 is TGTGCCATCAGCAAACTAGCGGGAGCGCTCCAAGAGACCCAGTACTTC.

Notes on this clonotype: Since no conserved phenylalanine or tryptophan closes the CDR3, a read error is the likely cause. V usage is TRBV3-1 and J usage is TRBJ2-1; no reliable D call. Germline values: CDR1 LGHDT, CDR2 YNNKEL (reference sequence). This CDR3 has 14 amino acids. V lost 6 bases to trimming and J lost 0 bases, with 9 bases between them. CDR3 region: CASRHRSSYNEQFL. The CDR3, as DNA: TGTGCCAGCAGACATAGGAGCTCCTACAATGAGCAGTTCCTC.

CDR3 sequence: CASSAWDTSSGNTIYF. Here the CDR3 DNA reads TGTGCCAGCAGCGCGTGGGACACAAGCTCTGGAAACACCATATATTTT. The chain couples TRBV3-1 to TRBJ1-3; D might be TRBD1 (6 bases). This CDR3 is built from 16 residues. V was trimmed by 5 bases and J by 0 bases, leaving 14 bases between them. Germline-derived CDR1 and CDR2 are LGHDT and YNNKEL (reference sequence).